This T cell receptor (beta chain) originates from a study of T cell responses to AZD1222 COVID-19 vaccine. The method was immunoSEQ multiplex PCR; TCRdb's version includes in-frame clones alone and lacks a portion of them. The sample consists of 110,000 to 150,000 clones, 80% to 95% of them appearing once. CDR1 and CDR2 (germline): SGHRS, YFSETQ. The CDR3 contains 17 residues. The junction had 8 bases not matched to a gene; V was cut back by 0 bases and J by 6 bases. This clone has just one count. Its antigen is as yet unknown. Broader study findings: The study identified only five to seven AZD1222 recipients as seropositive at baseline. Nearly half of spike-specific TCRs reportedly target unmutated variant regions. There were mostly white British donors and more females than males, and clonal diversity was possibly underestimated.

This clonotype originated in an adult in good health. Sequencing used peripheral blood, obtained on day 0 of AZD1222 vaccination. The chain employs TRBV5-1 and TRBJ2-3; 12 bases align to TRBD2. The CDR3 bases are TGCGCCAGCAGCTTGGGGCCTAGCGGGAGGGCCGCGGATACGCAGTATTTT. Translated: CASSLGPSGRAADTQYF.